This T cell receptor (beta chain) was profiled in a study of metastatic and nonmetastatic thyroid tumors. Turning to the study itself: Repertoire data that came from the blood and tumor or nodule tissue of malignant and benign thyroid patients were compared.

Authors' analysis steps: A classifier for distant metastasis in papillary thyroid cancer was constructed using CDR3 differences observed across clinicopathological groups. TCRdb re-called the PCR reads through MiXCR. The V and J calls here are based on TCRdb, not the publication. Of about 35,000 clones listed, approximately 19% were seen once; the top ten hold 18%. Overall study findings and caveats: Patients with malignant thyroid tumors reportedly had significantly higher TCR beta diversity than those with benign nodules, in blood and tumor.

Thyroid surgery took place with no prior treatment in any patient. The germline CDR1 and CDR2 sequences are KGHSH and LQKENI. V shed 3 bases and J shed 2 bases, with 2 bases lying between them. This CDR3 comprises 13 residues. This clone was seen repeatedly, ten times or more. The antigen is unknown. This chain links TRBV18 with TRBJ1-6, with unresolved D. Sequenced input: blood. The TCR originated in a female donor with papillary thyroid cancer or a benign thyroid nodule (not recorded which). Some clones in this sample may be carry-over from other donors' samples. The CDR3 sequence is CASSPAYNSPLHF. DNA of the CDR3: TGTGCCAGCTCACCGGCCTATAATTCACCCCTCCACTTT.